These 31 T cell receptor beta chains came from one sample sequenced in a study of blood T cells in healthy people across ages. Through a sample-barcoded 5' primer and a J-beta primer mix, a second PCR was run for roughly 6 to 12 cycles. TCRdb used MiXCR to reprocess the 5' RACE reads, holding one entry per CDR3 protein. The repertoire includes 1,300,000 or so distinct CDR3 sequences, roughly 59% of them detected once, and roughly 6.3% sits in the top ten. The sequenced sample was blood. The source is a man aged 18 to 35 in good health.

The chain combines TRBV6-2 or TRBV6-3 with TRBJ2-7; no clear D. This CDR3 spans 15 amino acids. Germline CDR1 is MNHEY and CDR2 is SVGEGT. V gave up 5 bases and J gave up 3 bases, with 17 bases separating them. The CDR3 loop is CASSQLTAVNYEQYF. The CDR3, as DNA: TGTGCCAGCAGTCAGCTGACGGCCGTGAACTACGAGCAGTACTTC.

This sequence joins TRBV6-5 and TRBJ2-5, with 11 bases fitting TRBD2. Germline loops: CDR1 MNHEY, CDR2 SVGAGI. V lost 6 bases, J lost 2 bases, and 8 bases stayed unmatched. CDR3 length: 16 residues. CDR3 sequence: CASSRPTSGAQETQYF. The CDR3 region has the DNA TGTGCCAGCAGCCGACCGACTAGCGGGGCTCAAGAGACCCAGTACTTC.

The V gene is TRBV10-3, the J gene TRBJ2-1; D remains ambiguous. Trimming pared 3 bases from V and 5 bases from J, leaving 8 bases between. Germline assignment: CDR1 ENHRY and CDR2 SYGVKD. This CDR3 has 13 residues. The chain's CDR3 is CAISDRRDNEQFF. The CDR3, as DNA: TGTGCCATCAGTGATAGACGCGACAATGAGCAGTTCTTC.

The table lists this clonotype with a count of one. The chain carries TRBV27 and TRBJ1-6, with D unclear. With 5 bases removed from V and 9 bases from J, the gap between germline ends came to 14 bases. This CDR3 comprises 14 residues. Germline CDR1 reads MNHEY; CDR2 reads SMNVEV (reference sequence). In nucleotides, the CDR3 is TGTGCCAGCAGTCAGAGGCTGAGGATTTCACCCCTCCACTTT. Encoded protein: CASSQRLRISPLHF.

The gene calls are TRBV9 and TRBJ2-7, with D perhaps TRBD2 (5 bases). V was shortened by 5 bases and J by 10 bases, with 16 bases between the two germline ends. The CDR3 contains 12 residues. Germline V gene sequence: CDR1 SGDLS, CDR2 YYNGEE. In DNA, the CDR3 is TGTGCCAGCAGTGAGGTCGTGGAGGCCCAGTACTTC. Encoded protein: CASSEVVEAQYF.

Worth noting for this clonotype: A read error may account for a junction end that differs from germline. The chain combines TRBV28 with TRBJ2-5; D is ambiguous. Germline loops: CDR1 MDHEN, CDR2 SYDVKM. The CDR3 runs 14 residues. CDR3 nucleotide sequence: TGTGCCAGCAGTTTAGGTGGAGTCCAAGGGACCCAGTACTTC. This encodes CASSLGGVQGTQYF. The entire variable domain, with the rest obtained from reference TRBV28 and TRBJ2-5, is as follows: DVKVTQSSRYLVKRTGEKVFLECVQDMDHENMFWYRQDPGLGLRLIYFSYDVKMKEKGDIPEGYSVSREKKERFSLILESASTNQTSMYLCASSLGGVQGTQYFGPGTRLLVL.

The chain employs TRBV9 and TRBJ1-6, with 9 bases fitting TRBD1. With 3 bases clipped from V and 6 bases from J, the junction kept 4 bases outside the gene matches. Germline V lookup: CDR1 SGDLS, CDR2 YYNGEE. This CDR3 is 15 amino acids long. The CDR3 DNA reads TGTGCCAGCAGCGCACAGGGGGCCATTAATTCACCCCTCCACTTT. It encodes CASSAQGAINSPLHF.

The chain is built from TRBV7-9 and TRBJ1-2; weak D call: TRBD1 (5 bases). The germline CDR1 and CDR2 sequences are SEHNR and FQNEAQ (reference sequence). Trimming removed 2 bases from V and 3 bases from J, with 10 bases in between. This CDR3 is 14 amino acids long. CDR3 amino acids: CASSLLTADYGYTF. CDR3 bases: TGTGCCAGCAGCTTACTGACAGCCGACTATGGCTACACCTTC.

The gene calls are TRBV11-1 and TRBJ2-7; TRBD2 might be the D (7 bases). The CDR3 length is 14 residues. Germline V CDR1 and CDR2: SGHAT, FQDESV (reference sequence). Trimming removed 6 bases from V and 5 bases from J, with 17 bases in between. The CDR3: CASSLYGGLNEQYF. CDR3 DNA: TGTGCCAGCAGTTTGTACGGGGGGCTCAACGAGCAGTACTTC.

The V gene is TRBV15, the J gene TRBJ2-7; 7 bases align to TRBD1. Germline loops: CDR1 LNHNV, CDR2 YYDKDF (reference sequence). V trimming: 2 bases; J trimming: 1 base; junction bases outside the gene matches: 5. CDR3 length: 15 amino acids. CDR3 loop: CATSRLETGSYEQYF. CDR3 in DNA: TGTGCCACCAGCAGACTAGAGACAGGGTCCTACGAGCAGTACTTC.

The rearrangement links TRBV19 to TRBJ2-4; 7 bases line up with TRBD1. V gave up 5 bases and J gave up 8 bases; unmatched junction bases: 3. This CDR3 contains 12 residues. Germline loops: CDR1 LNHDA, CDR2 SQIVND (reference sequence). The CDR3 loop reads CASSDRVDIQYF. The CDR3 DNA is TGTGCCAGTAGTGACAGGGTAGACATTCAGTACTTC.

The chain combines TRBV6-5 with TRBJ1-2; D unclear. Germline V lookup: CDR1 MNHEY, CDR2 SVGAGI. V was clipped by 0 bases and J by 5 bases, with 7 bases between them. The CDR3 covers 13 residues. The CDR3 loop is CASSYSTEYGYTF. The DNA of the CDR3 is TGTGCCAGCAGTTACTCGACTGAGTATGGCTACACCTTC.

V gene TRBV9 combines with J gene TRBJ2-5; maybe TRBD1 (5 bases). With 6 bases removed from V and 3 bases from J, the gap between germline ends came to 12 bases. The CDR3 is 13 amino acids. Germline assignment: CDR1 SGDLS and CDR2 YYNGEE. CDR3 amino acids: CASNQGVKETQYF. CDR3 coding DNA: TGTGCCAGCAACCAGGGCGTGAAAGAGACCCAGTACTTC.

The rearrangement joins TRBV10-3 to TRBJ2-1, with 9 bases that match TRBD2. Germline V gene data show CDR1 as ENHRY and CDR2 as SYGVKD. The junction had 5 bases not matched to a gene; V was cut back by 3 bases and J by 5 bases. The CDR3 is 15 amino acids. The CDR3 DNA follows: TGTGCCATCAGTGAAGGGACTAGCAACAACAATGAGCAGTTCTTC. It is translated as CAISEGTSNNNEQFF.

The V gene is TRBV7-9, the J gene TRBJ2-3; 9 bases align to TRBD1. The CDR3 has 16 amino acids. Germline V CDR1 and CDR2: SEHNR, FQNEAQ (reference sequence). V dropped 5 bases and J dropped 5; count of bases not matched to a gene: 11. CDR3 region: CASSPARGTGLDTQYF. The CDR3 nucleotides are TGTGCCAGCAGCCCAGCCAGAGGGACAGGGCTAGATACGCAGTATTTT.

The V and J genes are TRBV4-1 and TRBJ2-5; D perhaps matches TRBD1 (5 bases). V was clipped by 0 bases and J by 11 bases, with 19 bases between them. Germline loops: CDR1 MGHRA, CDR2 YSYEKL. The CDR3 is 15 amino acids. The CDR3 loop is CASSQDGAGYYEQYF. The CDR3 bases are TGCGCCAGCAGCCAAGATGGGGCAGGGTACTATGAGCAGTACTTC.

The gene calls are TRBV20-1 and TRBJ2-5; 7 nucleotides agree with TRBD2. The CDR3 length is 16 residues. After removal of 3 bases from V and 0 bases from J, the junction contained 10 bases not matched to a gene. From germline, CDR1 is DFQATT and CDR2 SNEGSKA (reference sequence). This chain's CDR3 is CSASDGGGYNQETQYF. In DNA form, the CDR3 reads TGCAGTGCTAGCGATGGGGGGGGATACAACCAAGAGACCCAGTACTTC.

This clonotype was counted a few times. CDR3: CASRFPTSGVSTQYF. CDR3 coding DNA: TGTGCCAGCAGGTTTCCGACTAGCGGGGTTAGCACGCAGTATTTT. The chain is built from TRBV7-2 and TRBJ2-3, with 11 positions matching TRBD2. The CDR3 contains 15 residues. Germline V gene lookup returns CDR1 SGHTA and CDR2 FQGNSA. V lost 6 bases to trimming and J lost 9 bases; unmatched junction nucleotides: 11.

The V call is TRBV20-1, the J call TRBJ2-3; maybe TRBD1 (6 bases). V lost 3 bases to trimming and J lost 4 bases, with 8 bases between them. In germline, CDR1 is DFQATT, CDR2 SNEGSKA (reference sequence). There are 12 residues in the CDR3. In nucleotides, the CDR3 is TGCAGTGCTAGGGGGGCGGCAGATACGCAGTATTTT. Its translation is CSARGAADTQYF.

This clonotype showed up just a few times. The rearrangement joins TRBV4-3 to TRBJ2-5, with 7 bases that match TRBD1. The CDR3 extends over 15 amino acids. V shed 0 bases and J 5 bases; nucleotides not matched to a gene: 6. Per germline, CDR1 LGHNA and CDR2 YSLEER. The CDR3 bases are TGCGCCAGCAGCCAAGAAAGGGGGCGGTGGGAGACCCAGTACTTC. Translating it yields CASSQERGRWETQYF.

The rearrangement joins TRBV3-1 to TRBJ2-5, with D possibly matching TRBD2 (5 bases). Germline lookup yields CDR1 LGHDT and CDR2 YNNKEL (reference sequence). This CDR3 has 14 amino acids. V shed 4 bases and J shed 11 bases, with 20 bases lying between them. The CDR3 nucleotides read TGTGCCAGCAGCCCCACTACAACCTCCTCGGGGCAGTACTTC. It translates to CASSPTTTSSGQYF.

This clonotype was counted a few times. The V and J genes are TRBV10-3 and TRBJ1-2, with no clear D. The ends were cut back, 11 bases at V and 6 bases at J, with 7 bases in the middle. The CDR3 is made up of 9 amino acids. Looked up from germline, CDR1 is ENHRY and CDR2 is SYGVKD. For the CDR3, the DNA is TGTGCCGCAATCCATGGCTACACCTTC. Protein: CAAIHGYTF.

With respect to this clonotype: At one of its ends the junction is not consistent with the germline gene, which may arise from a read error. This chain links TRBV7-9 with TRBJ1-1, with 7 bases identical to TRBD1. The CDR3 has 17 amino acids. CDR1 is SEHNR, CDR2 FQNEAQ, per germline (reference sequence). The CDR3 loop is CASSPTGATWGNTEASF. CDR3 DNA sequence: TGTGCCAGCAGCCCAACAGGGGCCACGTGGGGGAACACTGAAGCTTCCTTT.

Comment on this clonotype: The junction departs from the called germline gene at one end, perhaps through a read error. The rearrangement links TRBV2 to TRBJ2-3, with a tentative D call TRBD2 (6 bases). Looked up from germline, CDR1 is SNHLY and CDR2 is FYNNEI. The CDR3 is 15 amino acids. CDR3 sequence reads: CASRDSASPTDTQYF. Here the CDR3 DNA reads TGTGCCAGCCGGGACTCCGCCTCCCCCACAGACACGCAGTATTTT.

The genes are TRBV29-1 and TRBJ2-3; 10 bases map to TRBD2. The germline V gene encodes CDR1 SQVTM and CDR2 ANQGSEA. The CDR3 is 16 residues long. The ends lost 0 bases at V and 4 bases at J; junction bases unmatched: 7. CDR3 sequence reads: CSVEDPLAGASDTQYF. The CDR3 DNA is TGCAGCGTTGAAGATCCTCTAGCGGGAGCGTCAGATACGCAGTATTTT.

This chain's CDR3 is CSAASGTQETQYF. For the CDR3, the DNA is TGCAGTGCTGCTAGCGGGACCCAAGAGACCCAGTACTTC. V gene TRBV20-1 combines with J gene TRBJ2-5; TRBD2 matches at 9 bases. CDR3 size: 13 residues. CDR1 is DFQATT, CDR2 SNEGSKA, per germline (reference sequence). Losses at the gene ends were 5 bases for V and 1 base for J; bases not matched to a gene: 2.

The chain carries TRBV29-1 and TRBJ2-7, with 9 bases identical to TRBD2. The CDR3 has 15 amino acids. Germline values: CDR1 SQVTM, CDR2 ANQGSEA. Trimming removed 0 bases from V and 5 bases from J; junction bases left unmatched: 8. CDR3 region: CSVEEVIAGEDEQYF. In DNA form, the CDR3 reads TGCAGCGTTGAAGAGGTGATAGCGGGAGAGGACGAGCAGTACTTC.

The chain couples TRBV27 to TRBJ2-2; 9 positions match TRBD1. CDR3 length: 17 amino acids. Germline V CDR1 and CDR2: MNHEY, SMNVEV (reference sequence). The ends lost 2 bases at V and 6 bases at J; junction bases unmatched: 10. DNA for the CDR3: TGTGCCAGCAGTTTAACCACAGGGGGCAGATGGTCCGGGGAGCTGTTTTTT. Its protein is CASSLTTGGRWSGELFF.

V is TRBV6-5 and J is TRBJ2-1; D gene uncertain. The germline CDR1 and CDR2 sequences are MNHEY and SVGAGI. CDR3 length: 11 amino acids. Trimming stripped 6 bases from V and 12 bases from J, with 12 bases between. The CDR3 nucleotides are TGTGCCAGCAGCCCCGGCGAGCGGCAGTTCTTC. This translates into CASSPGERQFF.

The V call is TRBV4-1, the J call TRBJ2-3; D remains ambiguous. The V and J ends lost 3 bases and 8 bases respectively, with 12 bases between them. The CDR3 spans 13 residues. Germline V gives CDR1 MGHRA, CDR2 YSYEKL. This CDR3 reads CASSQILDLTQYF. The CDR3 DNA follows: TGCGCCAGCAGCCAGATACTGGACCTTACGCAGTATTTT.

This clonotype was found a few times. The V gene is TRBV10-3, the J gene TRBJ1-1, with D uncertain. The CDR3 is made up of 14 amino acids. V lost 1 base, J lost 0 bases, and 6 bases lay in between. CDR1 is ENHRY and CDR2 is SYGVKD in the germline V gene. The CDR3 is CAISELRVNTEAFF. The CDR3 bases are TGTGCCATCAGTGAGTTAAGGGTGAACACTGAAGCTTTCTTT.